This T cell receptor (beta chain) was obtained from a study of blood T cell repertoires in COVID-19. Original data processing: Amplified reference gene primers provided the basis for estimating nucleated cell counts. Sequenced by immunoSEQ multiplex PCR; TCRdb stores in-frame clones only, minus some. D and trimming come from the DNA, and the V and J calls and clone size come from that table. The sample has about 110,000 clones, roughly four fifths seen once. J lost 6 bases, V lost 6 bases, and 13 bases had no gene match. Germline values: CDR1 MNHEY, CDR2 SMNVEV (reference sequence). The CDR3 is 16 residues long.

Sequencing used peripheral blood. The V gene is TRBV27, the J gene TRBJ1-2, with TRBD1 identical over 10 bases. The origin of this receptor is a woman aged 70-85 years with acute or convalescent COVID-19. CDR3 nucleotide sequence: TGTGCCAGCAGCGCCAAGGGGACAGGGGAATTCCATGGCTACACCTTC. Protein: CASSAKGTGEFHGYTF.